These 27 T cell receptor beta chains were sequenced from one sample in a study of T cell changes during pregnancy in multiple sclerosis. Repertoires were generated with immunoSEQ multiplex PCR, while TCRdb's copy carries only in-frame clones and drops some. Here the sample spans roughly 44,000 clones, approximately 90% being singletons. This sample comprised CD8+ T cells from peripheral blood mononuclear cells, obtained after pregnancy. Every receptor here comes from a female donor in good health, enrolled as a control in a pregnancy study.

The chain uses TRBV7-2 and TRBJ2-1; tentatively, D is TRBD2 (7 bases). Per the germline V gene, CDR1 is SGHTA and CDR2 is FQGNSA. The CDR3 is 15 residues long. Trimming removed 2 bases at V and 7 bases at J, with 15 bases between. CDR3 nucleotide sequence: TGTGCCAGCAGCTTAATAGGGGGGGCGGGTAATGAGCAGTTCTTC. Residues: CASSLIGGAGNEQFF.

The V call is TRBV7-2, the J call TRBJ2-3; 9 nucleotides match TRBD1. Germline V gene lookup returns CDR1 SGHTA and CDR2 FQGNSA. The CDR3 has 14 residues. The trim removed 6 bases at V and 3 bases at J, leaving 4 bases unmatched. CDR3 bases: TGTGCCAGCAGACCCGGGACAGGGACAGATACGCAGTATTTT. This encodes CASRPGTGTDTQYF.

CDR3 loop: CASSSSDYYGYTF. In DNA, the CDR3 is TGTGCCAGCAGCTCCTCGGACTACTATGGCTACACCTTC. This chain connects TRBV9 to TRBJ1-2, with D uncertain. From germline, CDR1 is SGDLS and CDR2 YYNGEE. The length of the CDR3 is 13 residues. Trimming left V 4 bases short and J 3 bases short, with 10 bases between. Full variable domain (missing parts from reference TRBV9 and TRBJ1-2): DSGVTQTPKHLITATGQRVTLRCSPRSGDLSVYWYQQSLDQGLQFLIQYYNGEERAKGNILERFSAQQFPDLHSELNLSSLELGDSALYFCASSSSDYYGYTFGSGTRLTVV.

This chain uses TRBV4-1 with TRBJ2-7, with 8 bases matching TRBD1. Trimming at V came to 1 base and at J to 2 bases, leaving 7 bases not matched to a gene. This CDR3 comprises 16 residues. Germline V gene sequence: CDR1 MGHRA, CDR2 YSYEKL. The CDR3 reads CASSQGADRVTYEQYF. The CDR3 DNA reads TGCGCCAGCAGCCAAGGAGCGGACAGGGTAACCTACGAGCAGTACTTC.

The genes are TRBV11-2 and TRBJ2-7, with TRBD1 matching over 8 bases. The CDR3 runs 15 residues. Trimming took 2 bases from V and 2 from J; bases not matched to a gene: 5. Per germline, CDR1 SGHAT and CDR2 FQNNGV. The CDR3 region is CASSLLTGDAYEQYF. The CDR3 nucleotides are TGTGCCAGCAGCTTACTGACAGGGGATGCCTACGAGCAGTACTTC.

This sequence joins TRBV4-3 and TRBJ1-5, with TRBD1 matching over 8 bases. This CDR3 spans 14 amino acids. Germline values: CDR1 LGHNA, CDR2 YSLEER. V lost 4 bases and J lost 9; bases outside the gene matches: 8. The CDR3 sequence is CASSRTGTQTPQHF. The CDR3 DNA follows: TGCGCCAGCAGCCGGACAGGGACCCAGACGCCCCAGCATTTT.

The chain joins TRBV5-1 to TRBJ1-1; tentatively, D is TRBD1 (6 bases). With 0 bases removed from V and 6 bases from J, the gap between germline ends came to 12 bases. The CDR3 contains 14 residues. Germline-derived CDR1 and CDR2 are SGHRS and YFSETQ. CDR3 bases: TGCGCCAGCAGCTTGGTACAGGGCAACGCTGAAGCTTTCTTT. Its protein product is CASSLVQGNAEAFF.

The V gene is TRBV5-6, the J gene TRBJ2-1; 10 positions match TRBD2. The CDR3 consists of 16 residues. V lost 2 bases, J lost 8 bases, and 10 bases stayed unmatched. CDR1 and CDR2 from the germline V gene are SGHDT and YYEEEE. Written as DNA, the CDR3 is TGTGCCAGCAGCTTTTATAGCGGGGGGCCTTTTGATGAGCAGTTCTTC. Its protein product is CASSFYSGGPFDEQFF.

The rearrangement uses TRBV7-8 and TRBJ1-5; TRBD1 matches 8 bases. The CDR3 runs 19 residues. Germline loops: CDR1 SGHVS, CDR2 FQNEAQ. V shed 0 bases, J shed 0 bases, and the junction held 10 bases outside the gene matches. The CDR3 reads CASSLAGQGLGVSNQPQHF. CDR3 in DNA: TGTGCCAGCAGCTTAGCAGGACAGGGCTTGGGAGTTAGCAATCAGCCCCAGCATTTT.

The gene calls are TRBV7-2 and TRBJ2-2, with TRBD2 matching 7 bases. The ends lost 2 bases at V and 6 bases at J; junction bases unmatched: 6. The CDR3 contains 15 residues. The V gene's germline CDR1 is SGHTA and CDR2 FQGNSA. CDR3 sequence (DNA): TGTGCCAGCAGCTTATTAGGGGCGGGGGCCGGGGAGCTGTTTTTT. This codes for CASSLLGAGAGELFF.

J is TRBJ1-1 and V is TRBV6-5; possible D gene TRBD1, 5 bases. Trimming took off 0 bases at V and 6 bases at J, with 14 bases between the two ends. The CDR3 is made up of 15 amino acids. The germline CDR1 and CDR2 sequences are MNHEY and SVGAGI. DNA of the CDR3: TGTGCCAGCAGTTACTCGCGGGGCCCGGGATCTGAAGCTTTCTTT. Translating gives CASSYSRGPGSEAFF.

The rearrangement joins TRBV6-4 to TRBJ1-1; tentatively, D is TRBD1 (6 bases). CDR1 is MRHNA and CDR2 is SNTAGT in the germline V gene. V lost 0 bases to trimming and J lost 4 bases, with 18 bases between them. The CDR3 sequence is 17 residues long. The CDR3 protein is CASSDSLLRGGSTEAFF. CDR3 nucleotides: TGTGCCAGCAGTGACTCTCTCCTTAGGGGGGGGTCCACTGAAGCTTTCTTT.

A word on this clone: A read error may account for a junction end that differs from germline. The chain combines TRBV7-3 with TRBJ2-5; D gene uncertain. Germline CDR1 and CDR2: SGHTA and FQGTGA. The length of the CDR3 is 14 residues. CDR3 coding DNA: TGTGCCAGCAGCCTAACGGGCTACCAAGAGACCCAGTACTTC. Translation gives CASSLTGYQETQYF.

The V call is TRBV4-1, the J call TRBJ1-2, with D unresolved. The CDR3 runs to 15 residues. The germline gives CDR1 MGHRA, CDR2 YSYEKL. Trimming stripped 0 bases from V and 2 bases from J, with 10 bases between. CDR3 sequence reads: CASSQDPSGNYGYTF. In nucleotides, the CDR3 is TGCGCCAGCAGCCAAGATCCGTCAGGAAACTATGGCTACACCTTC.

The J gene is TRBJ2-5, the V gene TRBV19, with 9 bases lining up with TRBD1. CDR3 length: 15 residues. Germline CDR1 and CDR2: LNHDA and SQIVND (reference sequence). J lost 5 bases, V lost 6 bases, and 10 bases had no gene match. The CDR3 DNA reads TGTGCCAGTAGCTCCGGGACAGGGTTCGGGGAGACCCAGTACTTC. Translation: CASSSGTGFGETQYF.

The chain combines TRBV27 with TRBJ2-3, with D possibly being TRBD2 (6 bases). The germline CDR1 and CDR2 sequences are MNHEY and SMNVEV (reference sequence). Trimming pared 6 bases from V and 0 bases from J, leaving 28 bases between. CDR3 length: 20 amino acids. CDR3 coding DNA: TGTGCCAGCAGACTGCGGGGTCGGTGGGAGACTCTATCTAGCACAGATACGCAGTATTTT. Residues: CASRLRGRWETLSSTDTQYF.

This clone was detected once. The chain is built from TRBV28 and TRBJ1-1; weak D call: TRBD1 (6 bases). The V gene's germline CDR1 is MDHEN and CDR2 SYDVKM. Trimming stripped 5 bases from V and 2 bases from J, with 15 bases between. The CDR3 spans 15 residues. CDR3 amino acids: CASSPLIGGNTEAFF. Here the CDR3 DNA reads TGTGCCAGCAGTCCTCTGATAGGGGGTAACACTGAAGCTTTCTTT.

This chain joins TRBV7-9 and TRBJ2-7; D might be TRBD2 (5 bases). V dropped 1 base and J dropped 2 bases, with 9 bases sitting between them. CDR1 and CDR2 (germline): SEHNR, FQNEAQ (reference sequence). This CDR3 has 14 amino acids. DNA of the CDR3: TGTGCCAGCAGCTTAGGAGGGCTCACCTACGAGCAGTACTTC. Protein sequence: CASSLGGLTYEQYF.

The J gene is TRBJ2-3, the V gene TRBV4-2; D is uncertain. Between the trimmed V and J ends, which lost 1 base and 6 bases, there was a span of 14 bases. The CDR3 sequence is 15 residues long. Germline loops: CDR1 LGHNA, CDR2 YNFKEQ. CDR3 sequence (DNA): TGTGCCAGCAGCCAAGCTCACGGTGCCTCCGATACGCAGTATTTT. Its translation: CASSQAHGASDTQYF.

The chain couples TRBV4-3 to TRBJ2-1; possible D gene TRBD2, 6 bases. V dropped 0 bases and J dropped 2 bases, with 8 bases sitting between them. CDR1 and CDR2 (germline): LGHNA, YSLEER. The CDR3 has 15 amino acids. The CDR3 sequence is CASSQDGGPYNEQFF. The CDR3 nucleotides read TGCGCCAGCAGCCAAGACGGGGGTCCCTACAATGAGCAGTTCTTC.

The V and J genes are TRBV6-6 and TRBJ1-5; 7 bases agree with TRBD1. The CDR3 totals 14 residues. Trimming cost V 5 bases and J 10 bases; bases outside gene matches: 11. The germline V gene has CDR1 MNHNY and CDR2 SVGAGI (reference sequence). CDR3 sequence: CASSPRGLMEPQHF. CDR3 nucleotides: TGTGCCAGCAGTCCTAGGGGGCTCATGGAACCCCAGCATTTT.

This clone occurred once. The V call is TRBV19, the J call TRBJ2-5; 13 positions agree with TRBD2. Germline CDR1 is LNHDA and CDR2 is SQIVND (reference sequence). J gave up 5 bases and V 4 bases, and 7 bases lay outside the gene matches. There are 16 residues in the CDR3. The DNA of the CDR3 is TGTGCCAGTAGTACCTTCACTAGCGGGGGGGAGGAGACCCAGTACTTC. Protein: CASSTFTSGGEETQYF. Together with reference TRBV19 and TRBJ2-5, the CDR3 gives the full variable domain: DGGITQSPKYLFRKEGQNVTLSCEQNLNHDAMYWYRQDPGQGLRLIYYSQIVNDFQKGDIAEGYSVSREKKESFPLTVTSAQKNPTAFYLCASSTFTSGGEETQYFGPGTRLLVL.

V and J are TRBV7-6 and TRBJ1-5; 7 bases line up with TRBD1. The CDR3 runs to 15 residues. Germline V gene sequence: CDR1 SGHVS, CDR2 FNYEAQ. V gave up 5 bases and J gave up 2 bases; unmatched junction bases: 6. CDR3 nucleotide sequence: TGTGCCAGCAGCCTCGGACAGGCCCGCAATCAGCCCCAGCATTTT. Protein sequence: CASSLGQARNQPQHF.

The chain carries TRBV4-2 and TRBJ2-6; a possible D gene is TRBD1 (6 bases). The germline V and J ends were trimmed by 0 bases and 3 bases, with 9 bases remaining between them. Germline assignment: CDR1 LGHNA and CDR2 YNFKEQ. The length of the CDR3 is 16 residues. DNA for the CDR3: TGTGCCAGCAGCCAAGATGGGGGCTTTGGGGCCAACGTCCTGACTTTC. It is translated as CASSQDGGFGANVLTF.

This rearrangement joins TRBV28 to TRBJ1-1; 7 positions agree with TRBD1. The CDR3 is 16 amino acids. In germline, CDR1 is MDHEN, CDR2 SYDVKM. The V gene end was trimmed by 10 bases and the J gene end by 1 base; junction bases not matched to a gene: 15. The CDR3 DNA follows: TGTGCCACCGAGGGGGACCTGACAGGGTCGAACACTGAAGCTTTCTTT. Amino acid sequence: CATEGDLTGSNTEAFF.

V is TRBV5-6 and J is TRBJ1-1, with TRBD1 as a possible D gene (6 bases). This CDR3 has 13 amino acids. The germline CDR1 and CDR2 sequences are SGHDT and YYEEEE. V lost 0 bases and J 3 bases, leaving 6 bases between the germline ends. The CDR3 here is CASSLGGHTEAFF. The CDR3 region has the DNA TGTGCCAGCAGCTTGGGGGGGCACACTGAAGCTTTCTTT. Combining the CDR3 with reference TRBV5-6 and TRBJ1-1 gives the whole variable domain DAGVTQSPTHLIKTRGQQVTLRCSPKSGHDTVSWYQQALGQGPQFIFQYYEEEERQRGNFPDRFSGHQFPNYSSELNVNALLLGDSALYLCASSLGGHTEAFFGQGTRLTVV.

V usage is TRBV6-6 and J usage is TRBJ2-7, with D possibly TRBD2 on 7 matching bases. The CDR3 spans 15 residues. V lost 0 bases, J lost 2 bases, and 11 bases lay in between. CDR1 and CDR2 (germline): MNHNY, SVGAGI (reference sequence). The chain's CDR3 is CASSYSDSGTYEQYF. CDR3 in DNA: TGTGCCAGCAGTTACTCGGACAGCGGGACCTACGAGCAGTACTTC.